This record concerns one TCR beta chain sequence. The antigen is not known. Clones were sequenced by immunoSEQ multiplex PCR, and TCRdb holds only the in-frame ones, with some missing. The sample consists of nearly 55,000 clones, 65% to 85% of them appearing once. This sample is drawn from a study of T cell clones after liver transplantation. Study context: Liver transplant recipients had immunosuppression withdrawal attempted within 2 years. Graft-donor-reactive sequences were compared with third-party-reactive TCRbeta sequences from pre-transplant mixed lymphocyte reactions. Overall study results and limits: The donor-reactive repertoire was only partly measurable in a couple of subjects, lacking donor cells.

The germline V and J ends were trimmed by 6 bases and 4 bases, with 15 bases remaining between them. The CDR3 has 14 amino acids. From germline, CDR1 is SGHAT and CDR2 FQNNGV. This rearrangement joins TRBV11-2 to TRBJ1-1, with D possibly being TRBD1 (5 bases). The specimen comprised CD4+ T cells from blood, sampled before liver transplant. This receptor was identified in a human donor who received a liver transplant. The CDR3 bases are TGTGCCAGCAGGGGGCTGAGGGGAGCCACTGAAGCTTTCTTT. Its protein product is CASRGLRGATEAFF.